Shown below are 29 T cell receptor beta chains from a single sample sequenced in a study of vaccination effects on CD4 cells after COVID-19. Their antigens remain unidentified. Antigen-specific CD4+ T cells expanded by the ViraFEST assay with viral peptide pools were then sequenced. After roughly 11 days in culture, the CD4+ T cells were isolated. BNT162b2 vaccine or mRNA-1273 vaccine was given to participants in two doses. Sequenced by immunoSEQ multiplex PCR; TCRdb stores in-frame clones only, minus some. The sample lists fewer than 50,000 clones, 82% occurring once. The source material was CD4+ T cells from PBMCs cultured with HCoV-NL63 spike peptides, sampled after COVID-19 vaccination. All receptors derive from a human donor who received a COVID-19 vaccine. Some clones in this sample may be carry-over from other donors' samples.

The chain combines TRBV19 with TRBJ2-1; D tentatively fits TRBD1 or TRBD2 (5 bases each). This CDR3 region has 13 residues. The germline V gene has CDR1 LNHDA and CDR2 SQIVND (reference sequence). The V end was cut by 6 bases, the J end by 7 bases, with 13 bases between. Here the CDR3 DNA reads TGTGCCAGTAGCACCGGGACGAGGAATGAGCAGTTCTTC. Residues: CASSTGTRNEQFF.

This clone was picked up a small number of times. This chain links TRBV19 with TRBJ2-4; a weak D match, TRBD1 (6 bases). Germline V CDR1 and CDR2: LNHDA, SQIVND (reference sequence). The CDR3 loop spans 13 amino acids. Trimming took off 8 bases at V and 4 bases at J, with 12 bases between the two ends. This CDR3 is CASVADSKNIQYF. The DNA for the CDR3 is TGTGCCAGTGTCGCGGACAGTAAAAACATTCAGTACTTC.

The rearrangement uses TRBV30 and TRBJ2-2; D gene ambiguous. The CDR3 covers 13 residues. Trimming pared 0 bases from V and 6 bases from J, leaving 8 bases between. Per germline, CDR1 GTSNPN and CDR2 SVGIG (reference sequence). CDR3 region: CAWSVYSPGELFF. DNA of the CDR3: TGTGCCTGGAGTGTATATTCCCCCGGGGAGCTGTTTTTT.

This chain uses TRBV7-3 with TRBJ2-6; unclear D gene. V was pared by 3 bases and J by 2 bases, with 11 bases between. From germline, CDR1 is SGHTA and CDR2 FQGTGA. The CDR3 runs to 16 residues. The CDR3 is CASSFVGPTGANVLTF. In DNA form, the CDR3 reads TGTGCCAGCAGCTTTGTAGGGCCGACTGGGGCCAACGTCCTGACTTTC.

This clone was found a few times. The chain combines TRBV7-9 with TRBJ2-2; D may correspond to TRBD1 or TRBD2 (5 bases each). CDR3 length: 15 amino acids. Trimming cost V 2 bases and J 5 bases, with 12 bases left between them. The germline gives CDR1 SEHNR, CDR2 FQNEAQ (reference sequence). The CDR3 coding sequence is TGTGCCAGCAGCTTATTAGGGGACGGGACCGGGGAGCTGTTTTTT. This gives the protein CASSLLGDGTGELFF.

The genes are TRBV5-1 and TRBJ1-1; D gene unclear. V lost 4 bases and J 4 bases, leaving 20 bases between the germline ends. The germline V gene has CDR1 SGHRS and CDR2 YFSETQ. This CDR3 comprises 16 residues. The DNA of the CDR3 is TGCGCCAGCAGCCCTCGGTCAGGTCAAGAGGGCACTGAAGCTTTCTTT. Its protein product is CASSPRSGQEGTEAFF. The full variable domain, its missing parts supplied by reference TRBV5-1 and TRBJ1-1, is KAGVTQTPRYLIKTRGQQVTLSCSPISGHRSVSWYQQTPGQGLQFLFEYFSETQRNKGNFPGRFSGRQFSNSRSEMNVSTLELGDSALYLCASSPRSGQEGTEAFFGQGTRLTVV.

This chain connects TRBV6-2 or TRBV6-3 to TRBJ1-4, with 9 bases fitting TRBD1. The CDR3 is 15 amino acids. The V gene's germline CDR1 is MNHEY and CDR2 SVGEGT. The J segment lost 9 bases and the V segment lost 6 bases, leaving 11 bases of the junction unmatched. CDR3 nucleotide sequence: TGTGCCAGCAGCCAAAGCGGGACAGGGTCGAAAAAACTGTTTTTT. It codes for CASSQSGTGSKKLFF.

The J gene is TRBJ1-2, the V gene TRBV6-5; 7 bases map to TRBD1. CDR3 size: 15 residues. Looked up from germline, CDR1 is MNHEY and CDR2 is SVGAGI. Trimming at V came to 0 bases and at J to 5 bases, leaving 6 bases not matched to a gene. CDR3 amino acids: CASSYSHRGEYGYTF. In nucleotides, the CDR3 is TGTGCCAGCAGTTACTCGCACAGGGGAGAGTATGGCTACACCTTC.

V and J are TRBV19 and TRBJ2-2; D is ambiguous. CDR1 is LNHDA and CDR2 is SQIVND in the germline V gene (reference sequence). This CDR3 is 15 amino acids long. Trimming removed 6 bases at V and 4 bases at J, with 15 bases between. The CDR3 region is CASRTPGGSTGELFF. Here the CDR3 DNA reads TGTGCCAGTAGAACCCCGGGCGGAAGCACCGGGGAGCTGTTTTTT.

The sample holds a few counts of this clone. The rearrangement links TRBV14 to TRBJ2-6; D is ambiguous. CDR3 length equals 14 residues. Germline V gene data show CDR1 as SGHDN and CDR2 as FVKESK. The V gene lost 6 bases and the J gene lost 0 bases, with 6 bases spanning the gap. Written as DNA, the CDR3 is TGTGCCAGCAGAGCTAGCTCTGGGGCCAACGTCCTGACTTTC. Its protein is CASRASSGANVLTF.

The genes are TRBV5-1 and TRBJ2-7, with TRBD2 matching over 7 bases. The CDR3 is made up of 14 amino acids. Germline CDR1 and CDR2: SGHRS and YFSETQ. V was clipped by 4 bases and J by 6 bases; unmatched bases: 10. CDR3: CASSPAGDPPEQYV. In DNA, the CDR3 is TGCGCCAGCAGCCCGGCGGGGGACCCCCCCGAGCAGTACGTC.

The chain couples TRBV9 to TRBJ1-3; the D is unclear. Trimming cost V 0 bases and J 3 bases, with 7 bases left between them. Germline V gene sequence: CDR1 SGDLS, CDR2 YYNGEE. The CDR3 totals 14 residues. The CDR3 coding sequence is TGTGCCAGCAGCGTAGGGGAGAATGGAAACACCATATATTTT. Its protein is CASSVGENGNTIYF.

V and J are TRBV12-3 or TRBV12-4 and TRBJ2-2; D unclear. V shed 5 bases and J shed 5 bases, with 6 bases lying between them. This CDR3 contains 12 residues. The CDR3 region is CASSDQTGELFF. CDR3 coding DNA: TGTGCCAGCAGTGACCAGACCGGGGAGCTGTTTTTT.

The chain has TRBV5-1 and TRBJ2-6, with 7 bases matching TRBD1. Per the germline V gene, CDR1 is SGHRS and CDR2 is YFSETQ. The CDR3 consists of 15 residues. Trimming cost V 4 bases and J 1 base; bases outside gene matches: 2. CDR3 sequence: CASSAGGSGANVLTF. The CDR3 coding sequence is TGCGCCAGCAGCGCAGGGGGTTCTGGGGCCAACGTCCTGACTTTC.

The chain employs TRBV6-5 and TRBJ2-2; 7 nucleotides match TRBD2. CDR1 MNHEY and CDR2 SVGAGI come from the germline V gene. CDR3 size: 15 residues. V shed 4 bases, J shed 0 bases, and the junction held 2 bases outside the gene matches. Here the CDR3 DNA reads TGTGCCAGCAGTTTCAGCGGGGCGAACACCGGGGAGCTGTTTTTT. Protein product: CASSFSGANTGELFF.

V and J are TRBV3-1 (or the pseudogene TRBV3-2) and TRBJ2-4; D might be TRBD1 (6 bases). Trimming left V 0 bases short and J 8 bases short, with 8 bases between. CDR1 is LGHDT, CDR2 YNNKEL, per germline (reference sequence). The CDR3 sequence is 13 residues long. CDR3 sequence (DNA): TGTGCCAGCAGCCAAGACAGGGGTGACATTCAGTACTTC. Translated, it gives CASSQDRGDIQYF.

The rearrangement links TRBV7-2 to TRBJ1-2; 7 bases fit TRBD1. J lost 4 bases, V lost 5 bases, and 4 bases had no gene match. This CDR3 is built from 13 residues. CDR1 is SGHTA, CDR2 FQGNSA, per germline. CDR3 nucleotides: TGTGCCAGCAGCCGACAGGGAGGCTATGGCTACACCTTC. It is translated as CASSRQGGYGYTF.

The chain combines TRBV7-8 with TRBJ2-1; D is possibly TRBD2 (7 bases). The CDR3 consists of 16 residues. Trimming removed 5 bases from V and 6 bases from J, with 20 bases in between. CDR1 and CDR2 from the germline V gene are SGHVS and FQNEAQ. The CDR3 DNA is TGTGCCAGCAGCCCGAGTATTCCTCGGGGGGCCAATGAGCAGTTCTTC. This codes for CASSPSIPRGANEQFF.

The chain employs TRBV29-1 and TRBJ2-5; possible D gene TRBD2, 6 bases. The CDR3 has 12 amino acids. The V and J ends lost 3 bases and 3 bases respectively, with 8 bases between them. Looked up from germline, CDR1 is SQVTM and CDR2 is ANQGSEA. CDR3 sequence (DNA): TGCAGCGTTGAGGAGGGAGAAGAGACCCAGTACTTC. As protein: CSVEEGEETQYF.

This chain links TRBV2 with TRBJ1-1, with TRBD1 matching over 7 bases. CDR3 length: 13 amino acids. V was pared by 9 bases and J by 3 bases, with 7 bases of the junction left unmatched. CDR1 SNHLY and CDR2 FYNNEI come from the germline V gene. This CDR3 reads CASGTVGDTEAFF. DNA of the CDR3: TGTGCCAGTGGGACAGTCGGGGACACTGAAGCTTTCTTT.

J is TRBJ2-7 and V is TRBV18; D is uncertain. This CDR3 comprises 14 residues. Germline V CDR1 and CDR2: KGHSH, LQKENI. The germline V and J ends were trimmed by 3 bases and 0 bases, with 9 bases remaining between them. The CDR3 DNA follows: TGTGCCAGCTCACCGGGCCCCAGCTCCTACGAGCAGTACGTC. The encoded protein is CASSPGPSSYEQYV.

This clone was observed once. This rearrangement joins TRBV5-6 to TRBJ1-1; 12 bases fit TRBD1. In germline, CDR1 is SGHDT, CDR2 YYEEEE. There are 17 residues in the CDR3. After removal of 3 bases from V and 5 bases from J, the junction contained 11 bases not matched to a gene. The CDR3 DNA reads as TGTGCCAGCAGCTGGGGACAGGGGGCGAATTGGGGGACTGAAGCTTTCTTT. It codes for CASSWGQGANWGTEAFF.

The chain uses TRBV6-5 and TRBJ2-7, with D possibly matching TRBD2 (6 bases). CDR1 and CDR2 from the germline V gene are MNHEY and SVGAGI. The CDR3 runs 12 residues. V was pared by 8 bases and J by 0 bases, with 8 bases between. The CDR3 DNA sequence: TGTGCCAGCCGGGGGAGCTCCTACGAGCAGTACGTC. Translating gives CASRGSSYEQYV.

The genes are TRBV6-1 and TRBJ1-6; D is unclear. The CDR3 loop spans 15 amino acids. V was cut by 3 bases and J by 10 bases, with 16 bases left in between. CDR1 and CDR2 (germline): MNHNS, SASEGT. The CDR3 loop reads CASSDPEGPESPLHF. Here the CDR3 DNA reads TGTGCCAGCAGTGACCCGGAAGGCCCGGAATCACCCCTCCACTTT.

The CDR3 protein is CASRNGLAEQYV. The CDR3 coding sequence is TGTGCCAGCAGAAACGGACTCGCCGAGCAGTACGTC. The chain joins TRBV6-6 to TRBJ2-7, with a weak D call TRBD2 (5 bases). Germline V CDR1 and CDR2: MNHNY, SVGAGI (reference sequence). Trimming pared 6 bases from V and 6 bases from J, leaving 12 bases between. This CDR3 is built from 12 residues.

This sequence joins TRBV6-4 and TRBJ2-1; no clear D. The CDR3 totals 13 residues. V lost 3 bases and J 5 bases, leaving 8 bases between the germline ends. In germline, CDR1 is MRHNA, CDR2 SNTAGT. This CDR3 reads CASSERRDNEQFF. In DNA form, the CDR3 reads TGTGCCAGCAGTGAGAGACGAGACAATGAGCAGTTCTTC.

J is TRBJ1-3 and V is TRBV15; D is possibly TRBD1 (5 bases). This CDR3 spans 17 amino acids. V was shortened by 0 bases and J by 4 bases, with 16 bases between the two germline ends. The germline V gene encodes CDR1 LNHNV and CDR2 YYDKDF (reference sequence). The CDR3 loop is CATSRDRNWGWGNTIYF. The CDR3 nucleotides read TGTGCCACCAGCAGAGATCGGAATTGGGGGTGGGGAAACACCATATATTTT.

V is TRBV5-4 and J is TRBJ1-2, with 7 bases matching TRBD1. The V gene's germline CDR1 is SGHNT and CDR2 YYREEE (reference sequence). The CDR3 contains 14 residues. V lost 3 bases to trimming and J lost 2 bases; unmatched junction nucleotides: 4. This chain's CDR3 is CASSSGQSNYGYTF. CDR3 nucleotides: TGTGCCAGCAGCTCGGGACAGTCAAACTATGGCTACACCTTC.

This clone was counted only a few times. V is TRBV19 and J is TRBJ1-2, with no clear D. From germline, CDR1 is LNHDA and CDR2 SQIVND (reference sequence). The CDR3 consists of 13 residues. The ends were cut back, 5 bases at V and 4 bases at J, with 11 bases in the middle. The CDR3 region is CASSERAPYGYTF. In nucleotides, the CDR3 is TGTGCCAGTAGTGAACGGGCCCCCTATGGCTACACCTTC.